Following are 26 T cell receptor beta chains from one sample sequenced in a study of blood T cell repertoires in COVID-19. TCRdb keeps only in-frame clones here, not all; method: immunoSEQ multiplex PCR. This repertoire shows 150,000 to 200,000 clones, around 89% found once; its top ten account for 0.7% to 0.9%. Material for sequencing was PBMCs or T cells enriched from blood (not recorded which). All receptors derive from a woman under 30 who had recovered from COVID-19.

The chain combines TRBV14 with TRBJ1-1; D is uncertain. The CDR3 covers 14 residues. Germline values: CDR1 SGHDN, CDR2 FVKESK. Trimming shortened V by 1 base and J by 1 base, and 7 bases separated the two germline ends. The CDR3 here is CASSQGSGNTEAFF. The CDR3 DNA reads as TGTGCCAGCAGCCAAGGATCCGGGAACACTGAAGCTTTCTTT.

The chain uses TRBV11-3 and TRBJ2-3; 8 bases match TRBD1. This CDR3 has 15 residues. V was clipped by 5 bases and J by 5 bases; unmatched bases: 9. Germline V lookup: CDR1 SGHNT, CDR2 YENEEA. CDR3 loop: CASSPGTGRIDTQYF. Written as DNA, the CDR3 is TGTGCCAGCAGCCCCGGGACAGGACGAATAGATACGCAGTATTTT.

CDR3 loop: CASSPETEGGDNEQFF. CDR3 DNA sequence: TGCGCCAGCAGCCCCGAAACGGAGGGTGGGGACAATGAGCAGTTCTTC. The gene calls are TRBV4-1 and TRBJ2-1; D perhaps matches TRBD2 (6 bases). The CDR3 is 16 residues long. Trimming took 4 bases from V and 5 from J, leaving 18 bases between them. The V gene's germline CDR1 is MGHRA and CDR2 YSYEKL.

The count of this clone is one. The genes are TRBV4-1 and TRBJ1-2; 7 bases agree with TRBD1. This CDR3 region has 15 residues. V lost 1 base and J lost 2; bases outside the gene matches: 4. CDR1 is MGHRA, CDR2 YSYEKL, per germline. The CDR3 spells CASSQARGTNYGYTF. The CDR3, as DNA: TGCGCCAGCAGCCAAGCCAGGGGGACCAACTATGGCTACACCTTC.

This clone was counted only a few times. The chain combines TRBV27 with TRBJ2-7; 9 positions agree with TRBD1. CDR3 length equals 15 residues. V lost 6 bases and J lost 1; bases outside the gene matches: 7. Germline loops: CDR1 MNHEY, CDR2 SMNVEV (reference sequence). CDR3 sequence (DNA): TGTGCCAGCAGCGCTCCGGGACAGGGATCCTACGAGCAGTACTTC. This gives the protein CASSAPGQGSYEQYF.

The chain employs TRBV19 and TRBJ2-2, with TRBD1 as a possible D gene (5 bases). The V end was cut by 6 bases, the J end by 3 bases, with 8 bases between. The CDR3 totals 13 residues. The germline V gene encodes CDR1 LNHDA and CDR2 SQIVND (reference sequence). The CDR3 nucleotides read TGTGCCAGTAGCCCAGGGTACACCGGGGAGCTGTTTTTT. Translating it yields CASSPGYTGELFF.

This chain links TRBV4-1 with TRBJ2-2; TRBD2 matches at 7 bases. The CDR3 totals 17 residues. The J segment lost 1 base and the V segment lost 1 base, leaving 6 bases of the junction unmatched. Looked up from germline, CDR1 is MGHRA and CDR2 is YSYEKL. CDR3 in DNA: TGCGCCAGCAGCCAAGTCGCGCTAGCGGTGAACACCGGGGAGCTGTTTTTT. It yields the protein CASSQVALAVNTGELFF.

The chain uses TRBV11-3 and TRBJ1-1; D is unresolved. V lost 1 base, J lost 1 base, and 7 bases lay in between. Germline V CDR1 and CDR2: SGHNT, YENEEA. The CDR3 loop spans 14 amino acids. The CDR3 sequence is CASSLAGGNTEAFF. CDR3 DNA sequence: TGTGCCAGCAGCTTAGCCGGAGGGAACACTGAAGCTTTCTTT. Looking up the rest from reference TRBV11-3 and TRBJ1-1 gives the full variable domain: EAGVVQSPRYKIIEKKQPVAFWCNPISGHNTLYWYLQNLGQGPELLIRYENEEAVDDSQLPKDRFSAERLKGVDSTLKIQPAELGDSAVYLCASSLAGGNTEAFFGQGTRLTVV.

The genes are TRBV25-1 and TRBJ1-5; TRBD1 might be the D (5 bases). This CDR3 comprises 13 residues. With 4 bases removed from V and 4 bases from J, the gap between germline ends came to 8 bases. The germline gives CDR1 MGHDK, CDR2 SYGVNS. Here the CDR3 reads CASSVRDNQPQHF. Here the CDR3 DNA reads TGTGCCAGCAGTGTCAGGGATAATCAGCCCCAGCATTTT.

The chain has TRBV19 and TRBJ1-5; D remains ambiguous. Germline CDR1 LNHDA, CDR2 SQIVND (reference sequence). Trimming pared 1 base from V and 8 bases from J, leaving 9 bases between. The CDR3 covers 13 residues. The CDR3 sequence: CASSIGSGEPQHF. In DNA form, the CDR3 reads TGTGCCAGTAGTATAGGGTCCGGAGAGCCCCAGCATTTT.

This clone appeared once. This chain joins TRBV27 and TRBJ2-5, with 9 positions matching TRBD2. CDR3 length: 16 amino acids. The V gene's germline CDR1 is MNHEY and CDR2 SMNVEV (reference sequence). V lost 2 bases and J lost 5; bases outside the gene matches: 9. The CDR3 region is CASSLSGGRAVETQYF. CDR3 nucleotides: TGTGCCAGCAGTTTAAGTGGCGGGAGGGCCGTGGAGACCCAGTACTTC.

The J gene is TRBJ2-1, the V gene TRBV20-1; 9 bases match TRBD2. The V and J ends lost 7 bases and 10 bases, in that order; junction bases with no gene match: 5. CDR1 DFQATT and CDR2 SNEGSKA come from the germline V gene (reference sequence). The CDR3 has 11 residues. The CDR3, as DNA: TGCAGTGTCACACTAGCGGGCGAGCAGTTCTTC. This sequence encodes CSVTLAGEQFF.

The V and J genes are TRBV2 and TRBJ2-4; D may be TRBD2 (6 bases). V lost 5 bases and J 8 bases, leaving 22 bases between the germline ends. CDR1 is SNHLY and CDR2 is FYNNEI in the germline V gene. The CDR3 loop spans 16 amino acids. This CDR3 is CASSSGGDSRSDIQYF. The CDR3 nucleotides read TGTGCCAGCAGTTCCGGAGGGGATAGTCGATCGGACATTCAGTACTTC.

The chain employs TRBV9 and TRBJ1-4; a weak D match, TRBD1 (5 bases). CDR3 length: 15 residues. Germline CDR1 is SGDLS and CDR2 is YYNGEE. Trimming took 4 bases from V and 8 from J, leaving 18 bases between them. The CDR3 is CASSPAGRGGEKLFF. The DNA of the CDR3 is TGTGCCAGCAGCCCCGCGGGGAGGGGCGGAGAAAAACTGTTTTTT.

V is TRBV7-3 and J is TRBJ2-7; TRBD2 agrees at 9 bases. The V segment lost 0 bases and the J segment 7 bases; nucleotides outside the gene matches: 16. Germline CDR1 is SGHTA and CDR2 is FQGTGA. The CDR3 covers 18 residues. The CDR3 sequence is CASSLTANLAGGPWEQYF. CDR3 DNA sequence: TGTGCCAGCAGCTTAACGGCAAATCTGGCGGGAGGGCCTTGGGAGCAGTACTTC.

The chain uses TRBV7-3 and TRBJ2-5; perhaps TRBD1 as D (5 bases). With 4 bases removed from V and 1 base from J, the gap between germline ends came to 7 bases. CDR1 and CDR2 (germline): SGHTA, FQGTGA. The CDR3 spans 13 residues. CDR3 in amino acids: CASSSQVQETQYF. Written as DNA, the CDR3 is TGTGCCAGCAGCTCACAGGTCCAAGAGACCCAGTACTTC.

This clone was detected a few times. The rearrangement joins TRBV24-1 to TRBJ2-1; D gene unclear. CDR3 length: 16 amino acids. V lost 0 bases and J 0 bases, leaving 8 bases between the germline ends. Germline-derived CDR1 and CDR2 are KGHDR and SFDVKD. The CDR3 DNA follows: TGTGCCACCAGTGATTTGCGTAGTCTCTCCTACAATGAGCAGTTCTTC. Protein product: CATSDLRSLSYNEQFF.

V is TRBV20-1 and J is TRBJ1-5; the D is unclear. This CDR3 contains 14 residues. Trimming pared 3 bases from V and 3 bases from J, leaving 12 bases between. In germline, CDR1 is DFQATT, CDR2 SNEGSKA (reference sequence). CDR3 sequence: CSASPGRANQPQHF. The CDR3 DNA reads as TGCAGTGCTAGTCCGGGAAGGGCCAATCAGCCCCAGCATTTT.

The gene calls are TRBV5-8 and TRBJ2-2, with 9 bases aligning to TRBD2. CDR3 size: 18 residues. The trim removed 2 bases at V and 0 bases at J, leaving 8 bases unmatched. Germline values: CDR1 SGHTS, CDR2 YDEGEE. The CDR3 loop reads CASSLLWRTSANTGELFF. CDR3 DNA sequence: TGTGCCAGCAGCTTACTTTGGCGGACTAGCGCGAACACCGGGGAGCTGTTTTTT. Full variable domain (outside the CDR3, taken from reference TRBV5-8 and TRBJ2-2): EAGVTQSPTHLIKTRGQQATLRCSPISGHTSVYWYQQALGLGLQFLLWYDEGEERNRGNFPPRFSGRQFPNYSSELNVNALELEDSALYLCASSLLWRTSANTGELFFGEGSRLTVL.

The chain recombines TRBV27 with TRBJ2-2; D may be TRBD1 (5 bases). Per the germline V gene, CDR1 is MNHEY and CDR2 is SMNVEV (reference sequence). The germline V and J ends were trimmed by 6 bases and 5 bases, with 19 bases remaining between them. The CDR3 totals 16 residues. The CDR3: CASSLNGALPTGELFF. CDR3 DNA: TGTGCCAGCAGCTTAAATGGGGCCCTGCCTACCGGGGAGCTGTTTTTT.

The chain combines TRBV10-3 with TRBJ2-7, with D perhaps matching TRBD1 (6 bases). The CDR3 spans 13 residues. V gave up 8 bases and J gave up 0 bases, with 11 bases separating them. In germline, CDR1 is ENHRY, CDR2 SYGVKD. This CDR3 reads CAIGTGYSYEQYF. CDR3 nucleotide sequence: TGTGCCATCGGAACAGGGTACTCCTACGAGCAGTACTTC.

The chain has TRBV19 and TRBJ1-5; D may be TRBD1 (5 bases). Looked up from germline, CDR1 is LNHDA and CDR2 is SQIVND (reference sequence). V dropped 3 bases and J dropped 3 bases, with 18 bases sitting between them. This CDR3 is 17 amino acids long. The CDR3 sequence: CASSMGEEPDSNQPQHF. CDR3 nucleotides: TGTGCCAGTAGTATGGGGGAGGAGCCAGACTCCAATCAGCCCCAGCATTTT.

J is TRBJ2-3 and V is TRBV5-1, with D tentatively TRBD2 (6 bases). CDR1 SGHRS and CDR2 YFSETQ come from the germline V gene. Trimming removed 3 bases from V and 2 bases from J, with 13 bases in between. The CDR3 is made up of 15 amino acids. The CDR3, as DNA: TGCGCCAGCAGCTCGGGACTCCAAGTCACAGATACGCAGTATTTT. It specifies CASSSGLQVTDTQYF.

As concerns this clone: Additional DNA sequences in this sample encode the identical CDR3. The chain employs TRBV6-1 and TRBJ1-1; TRBD1 agrees at 7 bases. Germline CDR1 is MNHNS and CDR2 is SASEGT. This CDR3 has 14 residues. With 2 bases clipped from V and 0 bases from J, the junction kept 0 bases outside the gene matches. The CDR3 sequence is CASSETGVNTEAFF. The CDR3 DNA sequence: TGTGCCAGCAGTGAAACAGGGGTGAACACTGAAGCTTTCTTT.

The chain employs TRBV30 and TRBJ2-7, with D perhaps matching TRBD2 (6 bases). The CDR3 has 13 amino acids. Trimming stripped 2 bases from V and 4 bases from J, with 12 bases between. Germline V gives CDR1 GTSNPN, CDR2 SVGIG (reference sequence). The CDR3 DNA sequence: TGTGCCTGGAGTCGGAGGGAACCTTACGAGCAGTACTTC. It is translated as CAWSRREPYEQYF. Based on the CDR3 plus reference TRBV30 and TRBJ2-7, the full variable domain is SQTIHQWPATLVQPVGSPLSLECTVEGTSNPNLYWYRQAAGRGLQLLFYSVGIGQISSEVPQNLSASRPQDRQFILSSKKLLLSDSGFYLCAWSRREPYEQYFGPGTRLTVT.

This chain connects TRBV27 to TRBJ2-1; TRBD1 aligns across 7 bases. The CDR3 length is 15 residues. Germline V lookup: CDR1 MNHEY, CDR2 SMNVEV (reference sequence). J gave up 6 bases and V 6 bases, and 11 bases lay outside the gene matches. CDR3 DNA: TGTGCCAGCAGGCCGGGACAGCCTGGGGGCAATGAGCAGTTCTTC. As protein: CASRPGQPGGNEQFF.